A selection of T cell receptor beta chains follows, all from one sample in a study of CD8 T cells in ankylosing spondylitis. Each CDR3 protein gets one entry after TCRdb re-called the 5' RACE reads with MiXCR. The top ten clones hold over 15% of a sample with 670,000 or so distinct CDR3 sequences, under 20% of them seen once. Sample: blood, either unsorted or a sorted T cell fraction (not recorded which). The receptor source for this set is a male donor with ankylosing spondylitis. Each CDR3 is given with its conserved first and last residue. Only part of the rows carry a size: once, few, many, or a class if the clone is expanded.

cdr3_length,v_call,clone_size,cdr3_aa
15,TRBV6-1,few,CASSEGQVRWETQYF
15,TRBV2,NA,CASRGDTLAKNIQYF
17,TRBV24-1,NA,CATSDLLTESSYNEQFF
11,TRBV20-1,few,CSAGGHYGYTF
11,TRBV7-9,many,CASSLNYEQYF
12,TRBV29-1,many,CSVDPWGAGAFF
14,TRBV20-1,NA,CSASSRLEKETQYF
13,TRBV7-3,NA,CASSLNIAGEQFF
15,TRBV7-3,NA,CASSSSGGADTEAFF
16,TRBV5-1,NA,CASSPGQSTTNEKLFF
17,TRBV9,NA,CASSRRYPRPTNEKLFF
13,TRBV27,few,CASSSVREYEQYF
13,TRBV18,NA,CASSQKLNNEQFF
16,TRBV20-1,NA,CSARARLTSATYEQYF
17,TRBV27,few,CASSPITGTVNTGELFF
15,TRBV12-3/TRBV12-4,NA,CASSLSKGGGQPQHF
15,TRBV12-3/TRBV12-4,few,CASSLEESGGYGYTF
17,TRBV30,few,CAWSVLPRYSGANVLTF
18,TRBV10-3,NA,CAISESPQLAGDTDTQYF
14,TRBV2,few,CASSVWQGSNTQYF
14,TRBV6-2/TRBV6-3,NA,CASQGSGRVYEQFF
13,TRBV9,NA,CASSAGALNEQFF
16,TRBV12-3/TRBV12-4,few,CASSLHPGGQGGEAFF
15,TRBV6-5,NA,CASSYGTGKPYEQYF
14,TRBV27,many,CASSSGTSVYEQYF
16,TRBV7-2,NA,CASSLGRSSGRDEQYF
11,TRBV29-1,NA,CSVLLGERQYF
15,TRBV18,few,CASSPMGLLTDTQYF